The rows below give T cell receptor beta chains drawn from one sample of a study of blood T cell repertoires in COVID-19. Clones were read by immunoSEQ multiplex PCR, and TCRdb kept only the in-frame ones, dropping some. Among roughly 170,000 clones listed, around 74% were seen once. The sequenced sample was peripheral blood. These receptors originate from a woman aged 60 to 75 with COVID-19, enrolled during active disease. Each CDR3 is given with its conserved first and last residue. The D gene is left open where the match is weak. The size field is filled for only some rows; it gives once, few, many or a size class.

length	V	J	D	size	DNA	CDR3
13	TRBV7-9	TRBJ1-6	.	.	TGTGCCAGCAGCTTCGAGGGAGGTTCACCCCTCCACTTT	CASSFEGGSPLHF
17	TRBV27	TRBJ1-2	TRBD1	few	TGTGCCAGCAGACTTATGGGGGGACAGGGTGGGAACTATGGCTACACCTTC	CASRLMGGQGGNYGYTF
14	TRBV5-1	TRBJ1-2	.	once	TGCGCCAGCAGCCAGACAGGAGTTAACTATGGCTACACCTTC	CASSQTGVNYGYTF
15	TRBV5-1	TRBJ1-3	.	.	TGCGCCAGCAGCTTGGCTCGGCAGGCTGGAAACACCATATATTTT	CASSLARQAGNTIYF
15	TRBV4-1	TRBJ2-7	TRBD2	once	TGCGCCAGCAGCCTAGGACTAGCGGGGACCTACGAGCAGTACTTC	CASSLGLAGTYEQYF
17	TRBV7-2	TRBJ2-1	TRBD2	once	TGTGCCAGCAGCTTAGTCCCCTGGACTAGCGTTAAGTATGAGCAGTTCTTC	CASSLVPWTSVKYEQFF
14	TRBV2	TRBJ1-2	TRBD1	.	TGTGCCAGCAGTGCTGGACAGGGGAACTATGGCTACACCTTC	CASSAGQGNYGYTF
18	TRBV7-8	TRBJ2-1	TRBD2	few	TGTGCCAGCAGCCCAGCGGGGACTAGCGGGATATACTACAATGAGCAGTTCTTC	CASSPAGTSGIYYNEQFF
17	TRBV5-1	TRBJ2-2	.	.	TGCGCCAGCAGCTCAAGGATTCCTACTGGGCCCACCGGGGAGCTGTTTTTT	CASSSRIPTGPTGELFF
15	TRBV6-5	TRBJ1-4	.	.	TGTGCCAGCAGGACTACAGGGACAACTAATGAAAAACTGTTTTTT	CASRTTGTTNEKLFF
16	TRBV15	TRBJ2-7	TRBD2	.	TGTGCCACCAGCATAGTATCGGGCGGGAGTTACTACGAGCAGTACTTC	CATSIVSGGSYYEQYF
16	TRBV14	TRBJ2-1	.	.	TGTGCCAGCAGCCAAGCAGGATTTGGCTTCTACAATGAGCAGTTCTTC	CASSQAGFGFYNEQFF
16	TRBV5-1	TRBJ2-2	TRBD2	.	TGCGCCAGCAGGACGGCTAGCGGGGGCAACACCGGGGAGCTGTTTTTT	CASRTASGGNTGELFF